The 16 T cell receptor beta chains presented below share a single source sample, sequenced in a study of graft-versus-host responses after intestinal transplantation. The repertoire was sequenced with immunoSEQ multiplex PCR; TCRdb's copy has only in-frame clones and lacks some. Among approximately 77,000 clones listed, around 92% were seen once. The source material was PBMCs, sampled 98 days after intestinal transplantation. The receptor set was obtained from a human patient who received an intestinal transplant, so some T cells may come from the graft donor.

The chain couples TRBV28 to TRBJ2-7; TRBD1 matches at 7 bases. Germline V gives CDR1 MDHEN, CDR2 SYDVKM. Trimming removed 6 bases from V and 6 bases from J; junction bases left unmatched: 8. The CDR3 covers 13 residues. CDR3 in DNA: TGTGCCAGCAGCCTCGGGACAGTTGGCGAGCAGTACTTC. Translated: CASSLGTVGEQYF.

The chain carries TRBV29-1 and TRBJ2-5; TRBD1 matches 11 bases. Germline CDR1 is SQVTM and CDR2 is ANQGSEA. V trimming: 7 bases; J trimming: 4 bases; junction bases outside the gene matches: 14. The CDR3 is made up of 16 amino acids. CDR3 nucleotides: TGCAGCGCCCACCTCCGGGACAGGGGGTCGGGAGAGACCCAGTACTTC. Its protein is CSAHLRDRGSGETQYF.

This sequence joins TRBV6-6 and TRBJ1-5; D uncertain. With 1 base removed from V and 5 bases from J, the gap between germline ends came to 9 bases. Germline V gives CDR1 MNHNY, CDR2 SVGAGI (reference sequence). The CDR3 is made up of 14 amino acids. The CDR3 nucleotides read TGTGCCAGCAGTTACTATGGGCGGGATCAGCCCCAGCATTTT. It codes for CASSYYGRDQPQHF.

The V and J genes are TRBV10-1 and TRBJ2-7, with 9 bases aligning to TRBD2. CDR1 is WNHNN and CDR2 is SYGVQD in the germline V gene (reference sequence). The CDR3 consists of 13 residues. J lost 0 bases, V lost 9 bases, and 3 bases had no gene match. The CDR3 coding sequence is TGCGCCAGAGCGGGGGGCCCCTCCTACGAGCAGTACTTC. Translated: CARAGGPSYEQYF.

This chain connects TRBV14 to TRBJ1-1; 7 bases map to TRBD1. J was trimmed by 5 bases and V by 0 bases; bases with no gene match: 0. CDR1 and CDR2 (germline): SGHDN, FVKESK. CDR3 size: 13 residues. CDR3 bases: TGTGCCAGCAGCCAAGAACAGGGGACTGAAGCTTTCTTT. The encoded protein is CASSQEQGTEAFF.

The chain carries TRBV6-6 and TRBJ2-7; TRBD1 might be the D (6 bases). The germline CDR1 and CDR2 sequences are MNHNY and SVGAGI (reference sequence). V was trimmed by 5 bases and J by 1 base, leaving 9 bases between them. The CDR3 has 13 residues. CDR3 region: CASSPGVSYEQYF. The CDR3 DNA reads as TGTGCCAGCAGTCCAGGGGTTTCCTACGAGCAGTACTTC.

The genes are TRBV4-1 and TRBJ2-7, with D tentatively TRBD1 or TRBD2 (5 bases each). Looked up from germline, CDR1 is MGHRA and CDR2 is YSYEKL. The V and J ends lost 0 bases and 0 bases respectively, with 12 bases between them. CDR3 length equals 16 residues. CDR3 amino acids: CASSQEDSGPSYEQYF. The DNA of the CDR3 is TGCGCCAGCAGCCAAGAAGACAGCGGACCCTCCTACGAGCAGTACTTC.

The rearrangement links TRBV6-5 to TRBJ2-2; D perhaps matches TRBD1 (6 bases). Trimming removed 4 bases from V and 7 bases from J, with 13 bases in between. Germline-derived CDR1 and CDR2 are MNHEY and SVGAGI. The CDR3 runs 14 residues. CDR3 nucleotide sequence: TGTGCCAGCAGTTCCCAGGGGCAGATCGGGGAGCTGTTTTTT. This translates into CASSSQGQIGELFF.

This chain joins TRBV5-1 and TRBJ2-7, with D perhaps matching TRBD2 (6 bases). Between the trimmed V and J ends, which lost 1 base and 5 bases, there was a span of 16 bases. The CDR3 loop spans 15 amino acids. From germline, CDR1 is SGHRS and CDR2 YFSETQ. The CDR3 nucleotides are TGCGCCAGCAGCTTGACCCTGGACTACTATAACGAGCAGTACTTC. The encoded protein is CASSLTLDYYNEQYF. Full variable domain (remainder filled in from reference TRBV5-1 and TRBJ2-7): KAGVTQTPRYLIKTRGQQVTLSCSPISGHRSVSWYQQTPGQGLQFLFEYFSETQRNKGNFPGRFSGRQFSNSRSEMNVSTLELGDSALYLCASSLTLDYYNEQYFGPGTRLTVT.

CDR3 sequence reads: CASSDSTSGGADTQYF. The CDR3 coding sequence is TGTGCCAGCAGTGACTCGACTAGCGGGGGGGCAGATACGCAGTATTTT. The chain couples TRBV6-4 to TRBJ2-3; 14 bases are shared with TRBD2. Unmatched junction bases numbered 0, after V lost 0 bases and J lost 4 bases. In germline, CDR1 is MRHNA, CDR2 SNTAGT. The CDR3 totals 16 residues.

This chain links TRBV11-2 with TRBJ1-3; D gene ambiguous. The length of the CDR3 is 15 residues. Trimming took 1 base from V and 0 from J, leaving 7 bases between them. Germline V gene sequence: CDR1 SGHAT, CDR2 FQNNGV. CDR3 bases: TGTGCCAGCAGCTTAGCGGGAGACTCTGGAAACACCATATATTTT. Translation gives CASSLAGDSGNTIYF.

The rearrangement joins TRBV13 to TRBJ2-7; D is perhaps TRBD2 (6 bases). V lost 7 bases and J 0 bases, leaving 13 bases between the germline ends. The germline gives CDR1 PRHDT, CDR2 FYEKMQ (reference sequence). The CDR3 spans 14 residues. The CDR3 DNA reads TGTGCCAGCAACCGAGACGGGAGCTCCTACGAGCAGTACTTC. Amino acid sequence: CASNRDGSSYEQYF. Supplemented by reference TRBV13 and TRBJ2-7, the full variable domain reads AAGVIQSPRHLIKEKRETATLKCYPIPRHDTVYWYQQGPGQDPQFLISFYEKMQSDKGSIPDRFSAQQFSDYHSELNMSSLELGDSALYFCASNRDGSSYEQYFGPGTRLTVT.

This chain's CDR3 is CASSLRPPSSGNTIYF. CDR3 sequence (DNA): TGCGCCAGCAGCTTGCGGCCGCCAAGCTCTGGAAACACCATATATTTT. The V call is TRBV5-1, the J call TRBJ1-3; D ambiguous. Germline lookup yields CDR1 SGHRS and CDR2 YFSETQ. Trimming removed 1 base from V and 0 bases from J, with 11 bases in between. The length of the CDR3 is 16 residues.

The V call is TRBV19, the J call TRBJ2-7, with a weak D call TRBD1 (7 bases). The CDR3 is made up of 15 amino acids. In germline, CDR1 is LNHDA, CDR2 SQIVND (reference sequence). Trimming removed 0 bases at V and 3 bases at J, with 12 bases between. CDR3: CASSIERDSLYEQYF. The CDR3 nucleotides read TGTGCCAGTAGTATAGAGCGGGACAGCCTCTACGAGCAGTACTTC.

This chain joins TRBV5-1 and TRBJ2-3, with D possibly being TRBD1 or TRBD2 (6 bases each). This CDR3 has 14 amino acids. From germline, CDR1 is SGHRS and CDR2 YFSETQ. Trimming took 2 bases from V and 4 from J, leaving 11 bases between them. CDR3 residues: CASSLGGGADTQYF. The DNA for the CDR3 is TGCGCCAGCAGCTTAGGGGGAGGCGCAGATACGCAGTATTTT.

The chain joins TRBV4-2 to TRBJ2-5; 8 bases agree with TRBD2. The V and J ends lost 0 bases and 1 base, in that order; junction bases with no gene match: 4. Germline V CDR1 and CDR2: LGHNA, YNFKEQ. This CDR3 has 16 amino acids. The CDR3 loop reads CASSQDPAGGQETQYF. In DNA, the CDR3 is TGTGCCAGCAGCCAAGATCCGGCGGGGGGCCAAGAGACCCAGTACTTC.